A selection of T cell receptor beta chains follows, all from one sample in a study of beta chain features in type 1 diabetes. Using immunoSEQ multiplex PCR, the repertoire was profiled, and TCRdb retains in-frame clones only, with some absent. Seen here are 200,000 to 300,000 clones, approximately 15% observed once, and the top ten hold approximately 0.021%. The sample taken for sequencing was naive CD4+ T cells from blood. The receptors originated from a man aged 30-40 years with type 1 diabetes. Both conserved end residues are trimmed from each CDR3. Rows give clone size only sometimes, using once, few, many, or a class for an expanded clone.

V gene: TRBV7-2
CDR3 length: 14
clone size: few
CDR3 protein: ASSFQGTSGRDTQY

V gene: TRBV25-1
CDR3 length: 12
clone size: .
CDR3 protein: ASSISGGFGIQY

V gene: TRBV30
CDR3 length: 12
clone size: .
CDR3 protein: AWNNGVPTYGYT

V gene: TRBV7-9
CDR3 length: 16
clone size: .
CDR3 protein: ASSFLGRDRERQETQY

V gene: TRBV30
CDR3 length: 11
clone size: .
CDR3 protein: AWSVGADSPLH

V gene: TRBV30
CDR3 length: 12
clone size: .
CDR3 protein: AWSVLAGSYEQY

V gene: TRBV4-1
CDR3 length: 16
clone size: .
CDR3 protein: ASSQGLAGGRPKNIQY

V gene: TRBV7-9
CDR3 length: 10
clone size: few
CDR3 protein: ASSLRTDTQY

V gene: TRBV19
CDR3 length: 12
clone size: few
CDR3 protein: ASTPRDKNTEAF

V gene: TRBV6-5
CDR3 length: 11
clone size: .
CDR3 protein: ASHAPVGETQY

V gene: TRBV4-2
CDR3 length: 14
clone size: .
CDR3 protein: ASSQDGERGFYEQY

V gene: TRBV7-9
CDR3 length: 15
clone size: .
CDR3 protein: ASSRPGTSGGAVEQF

V gene: TRBV2
CDR3 length: 13
clone size: .
CDR3 protein: ASSPQGSRNQPQH

V gene: TRBV7-2
CDR3 length: 13
clone size: few
CDR3 protein: ASSLDPDRSYGYT

V gene: TRBV6-5
CDR3 length: 11
clone size: few
CDR3 protein: ATGQGPKNIQY

V gene: TRBV13
CDR3 length: 14
clone size: few
CDR3 protein: ASSSGQDRPTDTQY

V gene: TRBV18
CDR3 length: 13
clone size: few
CDR3 protein: ASSPTSGTDNEQF

V gene: TRBV25-1
CDR3 length: 12
clone size: .
CDR3 protein: ASSLAGGAGELF

V gene: TRBV5-6
CDR3 length: 14
clone size: few
CDR3 protein: ASSLGTAPNTGELF

V gene: TRBV9
CDR3 length: 12
clone size: .
CDR3 protein: ASSVVEGTGTQY

V gene: TRBV29-1
CDR3 length: 10
clone size: few
CDR3 protein: SADGSTDTQY

V gene: TRBV29-1
CDR3 length: 10
clone size: .
CDR3 protein: SASGVSYGYT

V gene: TRBV18
CDR3 length: 12
clone size: .
CDR3 protein: ASHGPGDDYEQY

V gene: TRBV7-2
CDR3 length: 16
clone size: .
CDR3 protein: ASSLTGFGGYSYNEQF

V gene: TRBV19
CDR3 length: 12
clone size: .
CDR3 protein: ASRTGQGGYGYT

V gene: TRBV30
CDR3 length: 9
clone size: few
CDR3 protein: AWSSPLRAF

V gene: TRBV21-1
CDR3 length: 13
clone size: .
CDR3 protein: ASSKGQSYHSPLH

V gene: TRBV2
CDR3 length: 13
clone size: few
CDR3 protein: ASSDGTGGWETQY

V gene: TRBV5-1
CDR3 length: 13
clone size: .
CDR3 protein: ASSSLSVAYNEQF

V gene: TRBV11-2
CDR3 length: 11
clone size: few
CDR3 protein: ASSLAGYTEAF

V gene: TRBV29-1
CDR3 length: 12
clone size: few
CDR3 protein: SVGQGGVSTEAF

V gene: TRBV19
CDR3 length: 12
clone size: few
CDR3 protein: ASSLRDSNQPQH

V gene: TRBV28
CDR3 length: 11
clone size: .
CDR3 protein: ASSLSTGYEQY

V gene: TRBV29-1
CDR3 length: 10
clone size: .
CDR3 protein: SGGPGTQEQY

V gene: TRBV14
CDR3 length: 11
clone size: .
CDR3 protein: ASSRQVRETQY

V gene: TRBV30
CDR3 length: 11
clone size: few
CDR3 protein: AWGYERGTEAF